This TCR beta chain was recovered during a study of OX40 agonist ivuxolimab in advanced cancers. As for the study in general: Patients were treated with ivuxolimab, an agonistic anti-OX40 (CD134) antibody. Ivuxolimab was administered intravenously to patients at 0.01 to 10 mg/kg every 2 weeks.

Profiled with immunoSEQ multiplex PCR; TCRdb holds only in-frame clones, not every one. The sample includes roughly 80,000 clones, 84% seen only once; the top ten take 1.5% to 2%. CDR1 MDHEN and CDR2 SYDVKM come from the germline V gene. CDR3 size: 14 residues. Trimming removed 1 base at V and 8 bases at J, with 12 bases between. Sequencing used CD4+ or CD8+ T cells sorted from blood, obtained in a trial of the OX40 agonist ivuxolimab. This chain links TRBV28 with TRBJ1-3, with D perhaps TRBD1 (6 bases). This sequence originates from an adult with an advanced solid tumor such as melanoma, head and neck, liver or kidney cancer. CDR3 amino acids: CASSLFTGTYTIYF. In nucleotides, the CDR3 is TGTGCCAGCAGTTTATTCACAGGGACCTACACCATATATTTT.